Following are 5 T cell receptor beta chains from one sample sequenced in a study of vaccination and CD4 T cells after COVID-19. Their antigens are not known. Sequence data for DNA of cultured CD4+ T cells were generated by the Oncomine TCR Beta short-read assay. TCRdb recomputed calls from the PCR reads with MiXCR, one row per CDR3 protein. The top ten hold just under 15% of the sample, which has about 19,000 distinct CDR3 sequences, roughly 29% seen once. Treatment indicated: approximately nine-day PBMC culture with coronavirus spike peptide pools or control peptides (ViraFEST assay). The specimen sequenced was cultured CD4+ T cells from blood. The receptor source for this set is a human donor with COVID-19.

This clonotype was seen only once. The V call is TRBV18, the J call TRBJ1-6; perhaps TRBD1 as D (6 bases). The V end was cut by 3 bases, the J end by 8 bases, with 23 bases between. From germline, CDR1 is KGHSH and CDR2 LQKENI. The CDR3 sequence is 18 residues long. CDR3 DNA: TGTGCCAGCTCACCGCCACGGGGGCAGGCCCCTGTGGATTCACCCCTCCACTTT. As protein: CASSPPRGQAPVDSPLHF.

This rearrangement joins TRBV27 to TRBJ2-4; the match to TRBD2 covers 9 bases. Germline trimming cut 1 base from V and 6 bases from J; bases unmatched to any gene: 10. Germline loops: CDR1 MNHEY, CDR2 SMNVEV (reference sequence). CDR3 size: 17 residues. CDR3 amino acids: CASSLLSSGVLTNIQYF. The CDR3 DNA reads TGTGCCAGCAGTTTATTGTCTAGCGGGGTTTTGACAAACATTCAGTACTTC.

The chain recombines TRBV20-1 with TRBJ2-2; 8 nucleotides align to TRBD2. CDR1 is DFQATT and CDR2 is SNEGSKA in the germline V gene (reference sequence). This CDR3 is built from 13 residues. In DNA form, the CDR3 reads TGCAGCTCGGCGGGGGGGAACACCGGGGAGCTGTTTTTT. This sequence encodes CSSAGGNTGELFF.

This clonotype was observed a handful of times. The chain joins TRBV27 to TRBJ2-1; 7 bases match TRBD2. Trimming took 7 bases from V and 5 from J; bases not matched to a gene: 11. Germline-derived CDR1 and CDR2 are MNHEY and SMNVEV (reference sequence). The CDR3 has 15 residues. CDR3: CASTTAGWGDNEQFF. The CDR3 bases are TGTGCCAGCACCACAGCGGGATGGGGTGACAATGAGCAGTTCTTC.

Only a few counts were recorded for this clonotype. The chain combines TRBV28 with TRBJ1-5, with D possibly TRBD1 on 6 matching bases. V was cut by 1 base and J by 12 bases, with 10 bases left in between. CDR3 size: 12 residues. Germline assignment: CDR1 MDHEN and CDR2 SYDVKM. The CDR3 sequence: CASSLSWDNQHF. The CDR3 DNA reads TGTGCCAGCAGTTTATCTTGGGACAACCAGCATTTT.